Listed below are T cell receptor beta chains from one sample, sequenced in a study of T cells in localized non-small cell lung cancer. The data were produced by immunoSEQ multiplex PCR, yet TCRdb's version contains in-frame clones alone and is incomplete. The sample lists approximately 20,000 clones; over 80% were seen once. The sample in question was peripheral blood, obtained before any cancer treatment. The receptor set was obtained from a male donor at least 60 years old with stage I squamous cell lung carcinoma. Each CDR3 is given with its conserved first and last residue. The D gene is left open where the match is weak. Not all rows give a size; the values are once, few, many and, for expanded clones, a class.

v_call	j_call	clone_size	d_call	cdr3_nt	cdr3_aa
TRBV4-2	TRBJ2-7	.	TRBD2	TGTGCCAGCAGCCAAGTGGCGGGAGAGTCGTACGAGCAGTACTTC	CASSQVAGESYEQYF
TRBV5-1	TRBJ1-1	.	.	TGCGCCAGCAGCGTATTAGGGACGGGGAACACTGAAGCTTTCTTT	CASSVLGTGNTEAFF
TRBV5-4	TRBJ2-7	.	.	TGTGCCAGCAGCTCCAGCGGGACATCCTACGAGCAGTACTTC	CASSSSGTSYEQYF
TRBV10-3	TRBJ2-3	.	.	TGTGCCATCAGTGCACTGCCAGGGATTTCGGATACGCAGTATTTT	CAISALPGISDTQYF
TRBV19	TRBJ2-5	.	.	TGTGCCAGTAGGCAGGCAGGAGAGACCCAGTACTTC	CASRQAGETQYF
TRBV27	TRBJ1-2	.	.	TGTGCCACCCTTACAGGGCTAAGTGGCTACACCTTC	CATLTGLSGYTF
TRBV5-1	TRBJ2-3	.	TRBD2	TGCGCCAGCAACACCTACCTAGCGGGAGGGCTGACAGATACGCAGTATTTT	CASNTYLAGGLTDTQYF
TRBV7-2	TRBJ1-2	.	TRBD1	TGTGCCAGCAGCTCCGACAGGGTCAGGGGCTACACCTTC	CASSSDRVRGYTF
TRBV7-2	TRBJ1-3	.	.	TGTGCCAGCAGCCTTCGGGGTTCAGGAAACACCATATATTTT	CASSLRGSGNTIYF
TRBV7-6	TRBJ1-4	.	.	TGTGCCAGCAGCTTCGGGGGGGCCATTGAAAAACTGTTTTTT	CASSFGGAIEKLFF
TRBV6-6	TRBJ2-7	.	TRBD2	TGTGCCAGCACCAGGAGCGGGAGGAAGTACGAGCAGTACTTC	CASTRSGRKYEQYF
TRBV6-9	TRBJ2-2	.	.	TGTTCCCTACCCCGGGAGACGGACACCGGGGAGCTGTTTTTT	CSLPRETDTGELFF
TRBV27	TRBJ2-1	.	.	TGTGCCAGCAGCCCGACGGTAGGGGATGTGACCCACAATGAGCAGTTCTTC	CASSPTVGDVTHNEQFF
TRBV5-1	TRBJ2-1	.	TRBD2	TGCGCCAGCAGCCCGGGGACTAGCGGGAGTCACAATGAGCAGTTCTTC	CASSPGTSGSHNEQFF
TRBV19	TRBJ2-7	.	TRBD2	TGTGCCAGTACTCGGACTAGCGGGCCGAGGAGCTCCTACGAGCAGTACTTC	CASTRTSGPRSSYEQYF
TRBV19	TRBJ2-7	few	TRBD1	TGTGCCAGTAGCCTGGGACAGGGGGAAAACTACGAGCAGTACTTC	CASSLGQGENYEQYF
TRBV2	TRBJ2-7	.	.	TGTGCCAGCGGGGGCGACGGGGAATACGAGCAGTACTTC	CASGGDGEYEQYF
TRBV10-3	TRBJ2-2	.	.	TGTGCCACCAACCTTAAGGGGCCGAACACCGGGGAGCTGTTTTTT	CATNLKGPNTGELFF
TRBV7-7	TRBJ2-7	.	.	TGTGCCAGCAGCTTAGGAGGGGGCTCCTACGAGCAGTACTTC	CASSLGGGSYEQYF
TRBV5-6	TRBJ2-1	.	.	TGTGCCAGCAGCTTGGTGGGACACGATAACAATGAGCAGTTCTTC	CASSLVGHDNNEQFF
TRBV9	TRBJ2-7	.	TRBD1	TGTGCCAGCAGCCTGACAGGGGAAAAGACCTACGAGCAGTACTTC	CASSLTGEKTYEQYF
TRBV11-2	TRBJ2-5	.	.	TGTGCCAGCAGCTCCACTAGCTTCCAAGAGACCCAGTACTTC	CASSSTSFQETQYF
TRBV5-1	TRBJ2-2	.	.	TGCGCCAGCAGCTCCACAGGGCAGTCGGTGGAGCTGTTTTTT	CASSSTGQSVELFF
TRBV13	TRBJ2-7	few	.	TGTGCCAGCAGCTATAACAGGGCCGAGCAGTACTTC	CASSYNRAEQYF
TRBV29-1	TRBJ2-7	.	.	TGCAGCGCCGGCAAGTCTCTTTCCTACGAGCAGTACTTC	CSAGKSLSYEQYF
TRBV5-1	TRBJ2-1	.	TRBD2	TGCGCCAGCACATACGGGACTAGCGGAAACAATGAGCAGTTCTTC	CASTYGTSGNNEQFF
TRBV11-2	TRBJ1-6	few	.	TGTGCCAGCAGCCCCTGGGGGAGGCCAGGGAATTCACCCCTCCACTTT	CASSPWGRPGNSPLHF
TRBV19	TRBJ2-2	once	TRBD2	TGTGCCAGTAGCCTGGGACTAGCAACGGCCGGGGAGCTGTTTTTT	CASSLGLATAGELFF
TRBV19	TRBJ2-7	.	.	TGTGCCAGTACGAAGGGACGTTCAAGCTCCTACGAGCAGTACTTC	CASTKGRSSSYEQYF
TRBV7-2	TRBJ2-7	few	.	TGTGCCAGCAGCTACCGCTACGAGCAGTACTTC	CASSYRYEQYF
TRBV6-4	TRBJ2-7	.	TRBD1	TGTGCCAGCAGTCCCGGGGGACAGGATTCTACCTACGAGCAGTACTTC	CASSPGGQDSTYEQYF